This T cell receptor beta chain originates from a study of cytomegalovirus exposure and HLA in healthy donors (dated by TCRdb to 2016 to 2017). Study-level background: In an earlier analysis of 587 of the donors, 250 to 300 Gb of sequence data and 117 million unique TCR beta sequences from about 179 million T cells were reported. An early release covering about 600 HLA-typed donors comprised roughly 300 gigabases of sequencing data and some 79 million unique TCR sequences. Of the 350 to 450 genotyped donors, 75% to 85% were placed in the genetic ancestry cluster associated with self-reported Caucasian donors. The study was designed to test whether signatures of past pathogen exposure could be identified by cataloging public T cell receptors. The study used immunosequencing to profile the T cell repertoires of 666 subjects and linked those repertoires to cytomegalovirus serostatus. Along with the roughly 670-subject first cohort, a separate validation cohort of approximately 110 different subjects was used. The study combined high-throughput TCR immunosequencing, statistical association of individual TCRs with disease status, and machine learning to predict cytomegalovirus infection status. To study patterns of TCR occurrence, a later analysis re-analyzed previously published TCR beta repertoires from 700 or so donors and added high-resolution HLA genotyping. In the later analysis, no new phenotypic data were used to find candidate immune exposures; instead, reliance was placed on TCR beta sequences and their occurrence across donors. An earlier analysis of about 620 of the donors applied high-throughput TCR beta sequencing to assess whether each TCR beta V gene segment acted as functional or pseudogenic. Donor age, sex, ethnicity and CMV serostatus were compiled alongside the repertoire data. A later genetic analysis took genome-wide SNP genotypes for about 55% of the 666 donors and used that subset as a discovery cohort. All discovery cohort repertoires had been generated on a single sequencing platform. HLA typing included class I and class II loci at four-digit resolution. Typing coverage differed by locus: A, B, C, DRB1 and DQB1 were typed in roughly 629-630 donors, DQA1 in roughly 500, DPA1 in around 610, and DPB1 in just under 480. A few DR-DQ haplotypes were treated as single units for association and clustering because of strong linkage in the cohort. Across approximately 400 genotyped donors of the cohort, an average of approximately 240,000 unique TCR beta nucleotide sequences per donor were sequenced, and roughly a sixth of those sequences were non-productive.

V sheds 8 bases and J sheds 7 bases, leaving 21 bases between their ends. CDR1 MDHEN and CDR2 SYDVKM were looked up in the germline V gene. Spanning cysteine to phenylalanine, the CDR3 consists of 15 amino acids. CDR3 DNA is the only sequence kept; it has 45 bases, read in frame from the first base. Overall results and qualifications from the work: The study gave a list of 150 to 200 TCR beta chains associated with cytomegalovirus. A further reported finding was that TCR beta sequences accurately predicted the HLA-A and HLA-B alleles for most subjects in the first cohort. Because counts were too low, approximately 15 rarely observed V segments, including chromosome 9 orphons, were excluded from the earlier analysis of some 590 of the donors. Because HLA typing was unavailable for some donors at each locus, only the typed subset was used in association tests. In this cohort, only TCR beta chains were sequenced, and detectable features were limited by the absence of alpha or paired-chain data. Linkage disequilibrium might explain the correlated functional status among segregating V segments, but an unknown experimental factor could not be excluded. When HLA alleles, especially DR and DQ, strongly co-occurred, attributing TCR associations to individual alleles was difficult. Roughly uniform sequencing depth across donors was assumed in presence/absence analyses, although this assumption may not hold. Broadly in line with IMGT annotations, most TCR beta V segments showed up in productive rearrangements about 87% or about 30% of the time in an earlier analysis of 450 to 750 of the donors. Because the 87-base-pair reads could not distinguish some IMGT-functional V segments, including TRBV6-2 and TRBV6-3, those segments were excluded. A later analysis found that most CMV-associated TCR beta chains appeared HLA-restricted, with HLA associations seemingly driven largely by CMV exposure. According to a later analysis, TCR association rates differed among HLA loci, with DRB1 alleles showing the most associated TCRs and HLA-C alleles showing the fewest. The sequencing pipeline was judged likely to have produced a cluster of highly shared sequence variants as a technical artifact. Across donors, most TCR sequences were observed very rarely, whereas some public TCRs were present in many individuals. Compared with equally common non-associated chains, HLA-associated TCR beta chains in a later analysis were more clonally expanded and had lower generation probabilities. In a later genetic analysis, a missense DCLRE1C variant was associated with V-gene and J-gene trimming of TCR beta chains, and the association was replicated in an independent cohort. Compared with the approximately 720-donor mean, donors in an Asian-associated ancestry cluster had fewer N-insertions in productive TCRs, according to a later genetic analysis. In a later analysis, several top co-occurrence clusters were reported to appear linked to parvovirus B19, influenza, CMV and Epstein-Barr virus. In vitro tests confirmed that a few of the cytomegalovirus-associated TCR beta chains recognize cytomegalovirus antigens. A later analysis associated about 17,000 TCR beta sequences with specific HLA alleles at a false discovery rate of 0.05. The classifier was reported to diagnose cytomegalovirus status with high specificity and sensitivity in both the original and validation cohorts. For the cohort, immune exposure information was limited to CMV serostatus. The authors suggested that the approach could potentially be extended to other disease states and immunological phenotypes.

In regard to this clone: Its antigen specificity is not known. The record has no base qualities; no much larger clone is one base away.

The library was built by means of the immunoSEQ multiplex PCR assay. For the multiplex PCR, a mixture combining 60 forward primers for TCR Vbeta segments and 13 reverse primers for TCR Jbeta segments was used. The CDR3 region of rearranged TCR beta genes was amplified from genomic DNA with a multiplex PCR assay. Amplified TCR beta libraries were sequenced as 87-base-pair reads on the Illumina HiSeq System. In the source study's methods: A later analysis counted about 82 million unique TCR beta chains across the 666 repertoires, and 9 million to 14 million of these chains were shared by at least two donors. A nearest-neighbor algorithm error-corrected the raw reads and collapsed the reads into unique sequences, merging closely related sequences to remove PCR and sequencing errors. V, D and J gene segments were assigned by aligning CDR3 sequences to IMGT reference sequences. Each retained sequence needed at least a six-nucleotide match to both a V gene segment and a J gene segment. Rearrangements were called productive when the CDR3 lacked stop codons and stayed in frame with V and J; all others were non-productive. CDR3 was defined according to IMGT convention as the region running from the second conserved V-encoded cysteine to the conserved J-encoded phenylalanine. In an earlier analysis of just under 600 of the donors, sequences lacking an unambiguous match to a single V gene segment were excluded. An earlier analysis of almost 600 of the donors classified V segments as functional when productive rearrangements were above 56.7% and as segregating when the standard deviation between donors was above 5%. To diagnose cytomegalovirus status from the catalog of TCR beta chain sequences, a statistical classification framework was built. A later analysis assigned V and J genes by comparing TCR nucleotide sequences with IMGT/GENE-DB human TR gene sequences. A later analysis assigned CDR3 sequences and most-parsimonious VDJ recombination scenarios with the TCRdist pipeline. In a later analysis, each TCR beta chain was defined by its CDR3 amino acid sequence together with its V-gene family, and reads lacking a unique V-gene family were excluded. In a later analysis, 500 to 700 highly shared, low-generation-probability nucleotide sequences were removed to address suspected cross-contamination and a sequencing artifact. For each public chain, a later analysis derived a clonal expansion index from normalized ranks of inferred template counts within each repertoire. A later analysis computed generation probabilities with a VDJ recombination model fitted to out-of-frame rearrangements, and checked the results against IGoR. In a later analysis, TCR-TCR, TCR-HLA and TCR-CMV co-occurrence was scored with hypergeometric tests, and a repertoire-size bias correction was applied to TCR pairs. A later analysis estimated false discovery rates by permuting HLA or CMV assignments 20 times. In a later analysis, co-occurring TCRs were grouped with DBSCAN, and TCRdist sequence similarity was added when clustering was performed within HLA-allele-positive subsets. Repertoires with fewer than 30,000 or more than 120,000 public chains, plus five repertoires with anomalous nucleotide sharing, were excluded from co-occurrence clustering. TCRdb took over this immuneACCESS table, retaining in-frame rearrangements with V and J assigned. Such tables are incomplete; in checked studies, under half of the missing clones stem from an unresolved V gene, and the remainder is unexplained. That table is the source of V, J and clone size, and D and trimming were worked out from the DNA. Counted in this sample were 130,000 to 150,000 clones; about four fifths of them appeared once. The ten most abundant clones make up around 4.3% of the sample.

In total, more than 500 healthy bone marrow donors made up the cohort. Cohort members were all nominally healthy when sampled, although unrecorded immune exposures were likely present. The donor was CMV seronegative and belonged to the group of around 400 seronegative cohort members. Every donor gave a peripheral blood sample, and the peripheral blood mononuclear cells from that sample were used for TCR beta sequencing. Genomic DNA extraction from the blood cell samples was performed with the Qiagen DNeasy Blood Extraction Kit. This TCR came from a man aged 35-49 years in good health and CMV-seronegative. The sequence links TRBV28 to TRBJ1-5; TRBD1 is a possible D gene, resting on 5 matching bases. The specimen was PBMCs. The CDR3 is CASPPSQGKGQPQHF. The base sequence is TGTGCCAGCCCACCCTCCCAGGGAAAGGGACAGCCCCAGCATTTT.